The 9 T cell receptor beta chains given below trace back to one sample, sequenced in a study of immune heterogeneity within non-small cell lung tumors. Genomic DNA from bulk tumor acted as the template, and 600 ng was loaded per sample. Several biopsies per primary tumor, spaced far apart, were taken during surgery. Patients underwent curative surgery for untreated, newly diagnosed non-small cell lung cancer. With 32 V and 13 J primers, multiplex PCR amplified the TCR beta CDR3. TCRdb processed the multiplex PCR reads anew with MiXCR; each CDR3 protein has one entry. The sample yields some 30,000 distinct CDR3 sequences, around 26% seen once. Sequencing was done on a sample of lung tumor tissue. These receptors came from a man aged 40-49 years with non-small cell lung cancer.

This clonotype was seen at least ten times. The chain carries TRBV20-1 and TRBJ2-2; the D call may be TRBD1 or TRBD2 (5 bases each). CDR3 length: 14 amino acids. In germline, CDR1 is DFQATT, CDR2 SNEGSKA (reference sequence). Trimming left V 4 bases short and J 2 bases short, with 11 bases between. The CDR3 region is CSAKGESNTGELFF. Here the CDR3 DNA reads TGCAGTGCTAAAGGGGAGTCCAACACCGGGGAGCTGTTTTTT.

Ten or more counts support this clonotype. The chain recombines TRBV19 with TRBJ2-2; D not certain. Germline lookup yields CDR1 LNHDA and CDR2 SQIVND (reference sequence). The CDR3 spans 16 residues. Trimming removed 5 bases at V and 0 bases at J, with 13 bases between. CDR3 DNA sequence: TGTGCCAGTAGTGAGCTAGGGTCAACGAACACCGGGGAGCTGTTTTTT. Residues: CASSELGSTNTGELFF.

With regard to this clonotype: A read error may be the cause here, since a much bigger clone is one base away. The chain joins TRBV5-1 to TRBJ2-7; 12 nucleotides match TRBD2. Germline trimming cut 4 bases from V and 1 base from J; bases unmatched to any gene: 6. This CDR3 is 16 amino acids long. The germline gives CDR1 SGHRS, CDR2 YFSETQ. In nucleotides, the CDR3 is TGCGCCAGCAGCCCAGGGACTAGCGGGTTTTCCTACGAGCAGTACTTC. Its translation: CASSPGTSGFSYEQYF. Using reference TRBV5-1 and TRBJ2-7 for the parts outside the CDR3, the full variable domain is KAGVTQTPRYLIKTRGQQVTLSCSPISGHRSVSWYQQTPGQGLQFLFEYFSETQRNKGNFPGRFSGRQFSNSRSEMNVSTLELGDSALYLCASSPGTSGFSYEQYFGPGTRLTVT.

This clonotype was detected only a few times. The CDR3 coding sequence is TGTGCCAGTAGTAAGGGACCCGGGGAGCTGTTTTTT. Protein product: CASSKGPGELFF. The rearrangement uses TRBV19 and TRBJ2-2; tentatively, D is TRBD1 or TRBD2 (5 bases each). This CDR3 has 12 residues. CDR1 and CDR2 from the germline V gene are LNHDA and SQIVND (reference sequence). V shed 4 bases and J shed 6 bases, with 6 bases lying between them.

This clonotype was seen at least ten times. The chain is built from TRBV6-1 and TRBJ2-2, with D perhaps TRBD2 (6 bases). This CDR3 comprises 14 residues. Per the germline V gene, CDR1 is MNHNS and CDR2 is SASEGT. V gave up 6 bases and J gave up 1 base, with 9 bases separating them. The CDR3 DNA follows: TGTGCCAGCAGAAGGGACTGGAACACCGGGGAGCTGTTTTTT. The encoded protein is CASRRDWNTGELFF.

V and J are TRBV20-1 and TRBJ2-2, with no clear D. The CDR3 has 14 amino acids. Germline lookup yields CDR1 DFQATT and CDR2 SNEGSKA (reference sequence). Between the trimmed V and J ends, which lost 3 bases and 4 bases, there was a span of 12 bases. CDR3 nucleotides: TGCAGTGCTAGCGGTCAGCTTAGCACCGGGGAGCTGTTTTTT. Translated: CSASGQLSTGELFF.

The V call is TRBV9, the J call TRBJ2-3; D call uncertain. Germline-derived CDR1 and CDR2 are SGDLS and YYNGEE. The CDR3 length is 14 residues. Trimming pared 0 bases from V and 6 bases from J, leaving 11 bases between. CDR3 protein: CASSVAAPGDTQYF. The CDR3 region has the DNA TGTGCCAGCAGCGTAGCGGCCCCCGGGGATACGCAGTATTTT. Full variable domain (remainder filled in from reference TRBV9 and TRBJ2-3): DSGVTQTPKHLITATGQRVTLRCSPRSGDLSVYWYQQSLDQGLQFLIQYYNGEERAKGNILERFSAQQFPDLHSELNLSSLELGDSALYFCASSVAAPGDTQYFGPGTRLTVL.

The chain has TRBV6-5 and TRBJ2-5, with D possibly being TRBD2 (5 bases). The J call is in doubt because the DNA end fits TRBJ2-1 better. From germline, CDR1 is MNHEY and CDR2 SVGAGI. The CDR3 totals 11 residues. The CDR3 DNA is TGTTCTAGCAGTTACGACAATGAGCAGTTCTTC. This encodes CSSSYDNEQFF.

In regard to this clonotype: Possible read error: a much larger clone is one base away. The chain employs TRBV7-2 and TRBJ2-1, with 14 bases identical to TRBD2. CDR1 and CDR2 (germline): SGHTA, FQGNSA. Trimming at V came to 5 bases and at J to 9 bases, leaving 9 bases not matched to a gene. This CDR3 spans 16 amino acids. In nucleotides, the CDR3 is TGTGCCAGCAGCCAGGGACTAGCGGGAGTTCTCTGTGAGCAGTTCTTC. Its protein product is CASSQGLAGVLCEQFF.